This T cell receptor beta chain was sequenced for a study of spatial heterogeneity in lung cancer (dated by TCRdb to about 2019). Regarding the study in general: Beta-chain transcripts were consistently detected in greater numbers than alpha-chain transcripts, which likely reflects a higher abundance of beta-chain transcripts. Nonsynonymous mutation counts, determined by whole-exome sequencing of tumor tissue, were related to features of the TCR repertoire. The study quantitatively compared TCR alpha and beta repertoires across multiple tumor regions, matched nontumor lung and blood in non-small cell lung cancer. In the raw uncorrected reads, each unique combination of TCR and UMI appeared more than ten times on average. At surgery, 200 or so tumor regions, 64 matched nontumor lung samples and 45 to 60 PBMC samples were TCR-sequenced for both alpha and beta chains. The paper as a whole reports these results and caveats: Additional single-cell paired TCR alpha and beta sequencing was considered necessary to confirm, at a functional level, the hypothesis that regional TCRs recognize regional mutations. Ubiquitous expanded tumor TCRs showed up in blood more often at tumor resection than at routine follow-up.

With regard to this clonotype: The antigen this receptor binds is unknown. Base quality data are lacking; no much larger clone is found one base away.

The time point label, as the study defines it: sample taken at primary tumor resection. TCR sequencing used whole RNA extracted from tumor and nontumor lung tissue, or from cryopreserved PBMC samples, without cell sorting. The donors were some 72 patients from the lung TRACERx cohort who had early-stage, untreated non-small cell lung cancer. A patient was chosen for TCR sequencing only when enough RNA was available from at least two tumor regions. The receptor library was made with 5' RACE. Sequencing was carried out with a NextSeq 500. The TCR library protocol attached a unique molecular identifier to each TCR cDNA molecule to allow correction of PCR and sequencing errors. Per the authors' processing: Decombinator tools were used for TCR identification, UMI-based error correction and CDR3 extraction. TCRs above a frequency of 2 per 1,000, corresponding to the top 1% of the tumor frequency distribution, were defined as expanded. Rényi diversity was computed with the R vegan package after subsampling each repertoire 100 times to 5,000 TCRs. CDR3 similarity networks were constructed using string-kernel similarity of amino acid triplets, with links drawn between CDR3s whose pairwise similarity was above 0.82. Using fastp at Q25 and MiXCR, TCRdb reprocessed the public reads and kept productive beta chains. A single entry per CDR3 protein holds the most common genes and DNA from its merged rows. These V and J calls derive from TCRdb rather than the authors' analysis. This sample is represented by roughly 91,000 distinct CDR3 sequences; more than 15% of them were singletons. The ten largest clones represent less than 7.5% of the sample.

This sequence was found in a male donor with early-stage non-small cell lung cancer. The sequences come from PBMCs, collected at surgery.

The CDR3 region has the sequence CASSLARDSQETQYF. The DNA reads as follows: TGCGCCAGCAGCTTGGCCCGGGACAGCCAAGAGACCCAGTACTTC. The V gene is TRBV5-1 and the J gene is TRBJ2-5; the junction holds 7 bases that match TRBD1. From its cysteine to its phenylalanine, the CDR3 spans 15 amino acids. Only the CDR3 part of the read is kept: 45 bases, read in frame from the first base. CDR1 and CDR2 were assigned from the germline V gene as SGHRS and YFSETQ. V is pruned by 0 bases and J by 1 base, leaving 3 bases of the junction without a gene match.